A selection of T cell receptor beta chains follows, all from one sample in a study of regulatory T cells in long-lasting Graves disease. Using its own MiXCR run on the multiplex PCR reads, TCRdb lists one record per CDR3 protein. This sample has 530,000 or so distinct CDR3 sequences; roughly 16% occur once, and the top ten carry 12%. This same sample was also part of a study on T cells in Graves' hyperthyroidism and ophthalmopathy.

Sequencing was performed on peripheral blood mononuclear cells (PBMCs), taken at new diagnosis, from a patient treated with antithyroid drugs. Receptors were obtained from a man younger than 35 with Graves disease. The CDR3 runs from the conserved cysteine through the conserved F or W. Each record gives: clone size, J gene, V gene, D gene, CDR3 DNA, CDR3 protein. The D gene is left open where the match is weak. Size is omitted from some rows. Given values are once, few, many or a class for expanded clones.

many,TRBJ1-2,TRBV7-2,TRBD1,TGTGCCAGCAGCTCCCGAGGGACAGGGGACGGCTACACCTTC,CASSSRGTGDGYTF
many,TRBJ1-2,TRBV28,NA,TGTGCCAGCAGTTTAATCGGGCTTGGACGTGGCTACACCTTC,CASSLIGLGRGYTF
NA,TRBJ2-2,TRBV19,TRBD1,TGTGCCAGTAGTCCGCCCGGGACAGGGTCCGGGGAGCTGTTTTTT,CASSPPGTGSGELFF
NA,TRBJ2-2,TRBV3-1,NA,TGTGCCAGCAGCCAAGGAGCACTCCCCGGGGAGCTGTTTTTT,CASSQGALPGELFF
many,TRBJ2-7,TRBV6-5,TRBD1,TGTGCCAGCAGTTACCTCGGACAGGGGGTGTACGAGCAGTACTTC,CASSYLGQGVYEQYF
NA,TRBJ2-7,TRBV7-8,TRBD2,TGTGCCAGCAGCTTAGAGGTGCCTAGCGGGAACTACGAGCAGTACTTC,CASSLEVPSGNYEQYF
many,TRBJ2-5,TRBV11-2,NA,TGTGCCAGCAGCTCCCTGAGGGCGGAGACCCAGTACTTC,CASSSLRAETQYF
NA,TRBJ1-3,TRBV9,NA,TGTGCCAGCAGCGTAGGTGGGCCGGGAAACACCATATATTTT,CASSVGGPGNTIYF
NA,TRBJ1-1,TRBV12-5,NA,TGTGCTAGTGGTTTGGTACTAGGCACAAGACAGACCTCCAGTGAAGCTTTCTTT,CASGLVLGTRQTSSEAFF
few,TRBJ2-7,TRBV7-9,NA,TGTGCCAGCAGCTTAGGAGGGCTTGGGCAGTACTTC,CASSLGGLGQYF
NA,TRBJ2-7,TRBV4-1,TRBD1,TGCGCCAGCAGCCCGCGACCTCCCGGGACAGGGACCAACGAGCAGTACTTC,CASSPRPPGTGTNEQYF
NA,TRBJ2-7,TRBV7-9,TRBD2,TGTGCCAGCAACTTAGTGGTAGCGGGAGTCCACGAGCAGTACTTC,CASNLVVAGVHEQYF
few,TRBJ2-7,TRBV28,NA,TGTGCCAGCAGTTTAGAGGCGGGGGCCAGGGAGCAGTACTTC,CASSLEAGAREQYF
NA,TRBJ1-2,TRBV7-9,NA,TGCGCCAGCAGCCAATCGACCGCGACCAACTATGGCTACACCTTC,CASSQSTATNYGYTF
many,TRBJ2-7,TRBV3-1,TRBD2,TGTGCCAGCAGCCCGCTGGGGAGGGCCCGCTCCTACGAGCAGTACTTC,CASSPLGRARSYEQYF
NA,TRBJ1-1,TRBV5-6,NA,TGTGCCAGCAGGACAGGAGTTGAAGCTTTCTTT,CASRTGVEAFF
few,TRBJ1-1,TRBV2,NA,TGTGCCAGCAGGACGGGAGGGGTGACTGAAGCTTTCTTT,CASRTGGVTEAFF
many,TRBJ2-1,TRBV18,NA,TGTGCCAGCTCACCAACTCCTACTTACAATGAGCAGTTCTTC,CASSPTPTYNEQFF
NA,TRBJ1-5,TRBV4-1,NA,TGCGCCAGCAGCCAACGACAGGTTAGCAATCAGCCCCAGCATTTT,CASSQRQVSNQPQHF
many,TRBJ1-1,TRBV7-2,NA,TGTGCCAGCAGCTTCCTCGGACGGGGGAACACTGAAGCTTTCTTT,CASSFLGRGNTEAFF
many,TRBJ2-3,TRBV7-9,TRBD1,TGTGCCAGCATCACGACAGGGAGCACAGATACGCAGTATTTT,CASITTGSTDTQYF
NA,TRBJ2-2,TRBV7-3,TRBD2,TGTGCCAGCAGCTCAGCTCTAGCGGGAAGCACCGGGGAGCTGTTTTTT,CASSSALAGSTGELFF
NA,TRBJ2-7,TRBV30,NA,TGTGCCTGGAGTGTTCGTCAGAGCAAATTAACCTACGAGCAGTACTTC,CAWSVRQSKLTYEQYF
many,TRBJ1-5,TRBV10-3,NA,TGTGCCATCAGTGAGTCAGGGACGATAGATCAGCCCCAGCATTTT,CAISESGTIDQPQHF
few,TRBJ2-1,TRBV7-2,NA,TGTGCCAGCAGCCCTAGGGCCCAAATAGGGAGGGGGTGGGTCAATGAGCAGTTCTTC,CASSPRAQIGRGWVNEQFF
many,TRBJ2-3,TRBV20-1,TRBD2,TGCAGTGCTAGAGACCTAGCGACTAGCGGGAGCACAGATACGCAGTATTTT,CSARDLATSGSTDTQYF
many,TRBJ2-1,TRBV27,NA,TGTGCCAGCAGTTTAGGGGCGGGATGGGAGCAGTTCTTC,CASSLGAGWEQFF
few,TRBJ1-5,TRBV19,NA,TGTGCCAGTGGTTCGGGGGGGCCCCAGCATTTT,CASGSGGPQHF
NA,TRBJ2-3,TRBV27,NA,TGTGCCAGCAGTTTATGGGGGCTGGGAGATACGCAGTATTTT,CASSLWGLGDTQYF
NA,TRBJ1-1,TRBV10-3,NA,TGTGCCAACAAGCCTCAGTTGGATAACACTGAAGCTTTCTTT,CANKPQLDNTEAFF
few,TRBJ2-2,TRBV3-1,NA,TGTGCCAGCAGCCAAGAATTGAACAGAAACACCGGGGAGCTGTTTTTT,CASSQELNRNTGELFF
NA,TRBJ2-3,TRBV5-1,TRBD2,TGCGCCAGCAGCTTGTATGGGACTAGCGGAAGCACAGATACGCAGTATTTT,CASSLYGTSGSTDTQYF
few,TRBJ1-2,TRBV19,NA,TGTGCCAGTAGTACGCCAGGAACCCTCTATGGCTACACCTTC,CASSTPGTLYGYTF
many,TRBJ2-2,TRBV5-1,NA,TGCGCCAGCAGCTTGGGAGGCGACACCGGGGAGCTGTTTTTT,CASSLGGDTGELFF
many,TRBJ2-7,TRBV30,NA,TGTGCCTGGAGTCTGGACACCTACGAGCAGTACTTC,CAWSLDTYEQYF
few,TRBJ1-4,TRBV3-1,NA,TGTGCCAGCAGACTTTCGGGGGGATTAGATGAAAAACTGTTTTTT,CASRLSGGLDEKLFF
many,TRBJ1-2,TRBV7-3,TRBD1,TGTGCCAGCAGCATGACAGGGGGAACGGATGGCTACACCTTC,CASSMTGGTDGYTF
many,TRBJ1-1,TRBV3-1,NA,TGTGCCAGCAGCCTGGGGGGGAAGACTGAAGCTTTCTTT,CASSLGGKTEAFF
NA,TRBJ2-5,TRBV29-1,NA,TGCAGCGCCCCTGTCGGGGGAGAGACCCAGTACTTC,CSAPVGGETQYF
NA,TRBJ1-1,TRBV3-1,NA,TGTGCCAGCAGAGGCCCGGCAGGGAACACTGAAGCTTTCTTT,CASRGPAGNTEAFF
NA,TRBJ2-7,TRBV6-7,TRBD1,TGTGCCAGCAGTTACGGACAGGGGACATCCTACGAGCAGTACTTC,CASSYGQGTSYEQYF
few,TRBJ1-5,TRBV29-1,TRBD1,TGCAGCGTACCCCTAAAGGGACAGGGGGGGTATAGCAATCAGCCCCAGCATTTT,CSVPLKGQGGYSNQPQHF
few,TRBJ2-5,TRBV27,NA,TGTGCCAGCAGTCTGGCAGATCAAGAGACCCAGTACTTC,CASSLADQETQYF
NA,TRBJ2-1,TRBV11-2,NA,TGTGCCAGCAGTTTTCACCCATCGGGGGAGGAGCAGTTCTTC,CASSFHPSGEEQFF
NA,TRBJ2-3,TRBV10-1,NA,TGCGCCAGCAGTGAGTCAATCAGGGTGACAGATACGCAGTATTTT,CASSESIRVTDTQYF
NA,TRBJ2-7,TRBV3-1,TRBD2,TGTGCCAGCACCTTTGGAGGGAGTAGCGGGGGGTCCTACGAGCAGTACTTC,CASTFGGSSGGSYEQYF
few,TRBJ2-1,TRBV6-4,TRBD2,TGTGCCAGCAGTTCGGGACTAGCGGCTTACAATGAGCAGTTCTTC,CASSSGLAAYNEQFF
many,TRBJ2-3,TRBV6-1,TRBD2,TGTGCCAGCGGACGAAATCTAGCGGGAGTCTCCCCTACGCAGTATTTT,CASGRNLAGVSPTQYF